The rows below give T cell receptor beta chains drawn from one sample of a study of T-cell memory formation after mild COVID-19. TCRdb processed the 5' RACE reads anew with MiXCR; each CDR3 protein has one entry. The data hold around 320,000 distinct CDR3 sequences, with around 15% observed a single time. The sequenced material came from PBMCs or a T cell subset sorted from them (not recorded which). The origin of the receptors is a man aged 18 to 29 who had mild COVID-19 (a few samples of this study predate the infection). Cell type and time point are not known. CDR3s include the opening cysteine and the closing phenylalanine or tryptophan. D genes are given only for firm matches. Where a row states a size, it is once, few, many or the class of an expanded clone; other rows omit it.

d_gene	j_gene	v_gene	abundance	CDR3aa	CDR3nt
TRBD2	TRBJ2-5	TRBV6-2/TRBV6-3	NA	CASSQGLAGAQGTQYF	TGTGCCAGCAGTCAGGGACTAGCGGGGGCCCAGGGGACCCAGTACTTC
NA	TRBJ1-5	TRBV20-1	NA	CSARGGGDQPQHF	TGCAGTGCTAGAGGAGGGGGGGATCAGCCCCAGCATTTT
NA	TRBJ1-2	TRBV5-1	NA	CASSSDWTMGYTF	TGCGCCAGCAGCTCGGACTGGACTATGGGCTACACCTTC
NA	TRBJ2-7	TRBV7-9	few	CASSLVWGPSYEQYF	TGTGCCAGCAGCTTAGTATGGGGACCCTCCTACGAGCAGTACTTC
TRBD2	TRBJ2-4	TRBV12-3/TRBV12-4	few	CASSGGAAKNIQYF	TGTGCCAGCAGCGGGGGGGCCGCCAAAAACATTCAGTACTTC
NA	TRBJ2-2	TRBV18	NA	CASSLVPGTNTGELFF	TGTGCCAGCTCACTAGTCCCAGGGACAAACACCGGGGAGCTGTTTTTT
NA	TRBJ2-3	TRBV7-2	NA	CASSQALTGADTQYF	TGTGCCAGCAGCCAGGCCCTGACCGGGGCAGATACGCAGTATTTT
NA	TRBJ2-1	TRBV4-3	NA	CASSQDLPGSFYNEQFF	TGCGCCAGCAGCCAAGATTTGCCAGGGAGCTTTTACAATGAGCAGTTCTTC
TRBD1	TRBJ1-2	TRBV29-1	NA	CSVEDQDREGYGYTF	TGCAGCGTTGAAGATCAGGACAGGGAGGGCTATGGCTACACCTTC
TRBD2	TRBJ2-5	TRBV29-1	NA	CSVRGTSGGGTQYF	TGCAGCGTTCGGGGGACTAGCGGGGGCGGGACCCAGTACTTC
NA	TRBJ2-5	TRBV5-1	many	CASSVGREETQYF	TGCGCCAGCAGCGTGGGCAGGGAAGAGACCCAGTACTTC
NA	TRBJ2-1	TRBV7-9	NA	CASSLTGVSNEQFF	TGTGCCAGCAGCTTAACCGGGGTCAGCAATGAGCAGTTCTTC
TRBD2	TRBJ2-1	TRBV6-2/TRBV6-3	NA	CASSWRGGRENEQFF	TGTGCCAGCAGTTGGCGGGGGGGCCGGGAAAATGAGCAGTTCTTC
TRBD1	TRBJ1-6	TRBV29-1	few	CSVGTTGDTPLHF	TGCAGCGTTGGAACTACAGGGGATACACCCCTCCACTTT
NA	TRBJ1-2	TRBV18	NA	CASSEDRSYGYTF	TGTGCCAGCTCAGAGGACAGATCCTATGGCTACACCTTC
TRBD1	TRBJ1-5	TRBV24-1	NA	CATSDPRQGNQPQHF	TGTGCCACCAGTGATCCCAGACAGGGAAACCAGCCCCAGCATTTT
TRBD2	TRBJ2-7	TRBV5-5	few	CASSVSGGWDYEQYF	TGTGCCAGCAGCGTGAGCGGGGGGTGGGACTACGAGCAGTACTTC
NA	TRBJ2-1	TRBV6-6	few	CASSLYGIEQFF	TGTGCCAGCAGTCTTTATGGTATTGAGCAGTTCTTC
TRBD1	TRBJ2-2	TRBV30	few	CAWSPGQANTGELFF	TGTGCCTGGAGCCCGGGACAGGCGAACACCGGGGAGCTGTTTTTT
NA	TRBJ1-1	TRBV6-5	NA	CASSYSRGIGAFF	TGTGCCAGCAGTTACTCGAGGGGGATCGGGGCTTTCTTT
TRBD2	TRBJ2-1	TRBV4-2	few	CASSQPGTSKVNEQFF	TGTGCCAGCAGCCAACCCGGGACTAGCAAAGTCAATGAGCAGTTCTTC
NA	TRBJ1-5	TRBV25-1	NA	CASSRAAGDQPQHF	TGTGCCAGCAGTCGAGCGGCAGGCGATCAGCCCCAGCATTTT
NA	TRBJ2-7	TRBV7-2	NA	CASSSRGPSGYEQYF	TGTGCCAGCAGCTCAAGGGGACCCTCAGGGTACGAGCAGTACTTC
TRBD1	TRBJ1-2	TRBV29-1	few	CSVGTVYGYTF	TGCAGCGTCGGGACAGTCTATGGCTACACCTTC
TRBD1	TRBJ2-7	TRBV18	few	CASSPTGGRNEQYF	TGTGCCAGCTCACCCACAGGGGGCCGGAACGAGCAGTACTTC
NA	TRBJ1-3	TRBV20-1	NA	CSARDEGPSTIYF	TGCAGTGCTAGAGATGAGGGACCAAGCACCATATATTTT
NA	TRBJ1-6	TRBV12-3/TRBV12-4	many	CASSFWGGVGSDSPLHF	TGTGCCAGCAGTTTTTGGGGGGGCGTCGGGAGTGATTCACCCCTCCACTTT
TRBD1	TRBJ1-2	TRBV28	NA	CASWAGGRYGYTF	TGTGCCAGTTGGGCAGGGGGACGTTATGGCTACACCTTC
NA	TRBJ2-3	TRBV3-1	few	CASISEGDTQYF	TGTGCCAGCATATCCGAGGGGGATACGCAGTATTTT
NA	TRBJ1-5	TRBV12-3/TRBV12-4	few	CASSLNNGAQPQHF	TGTGCCAGCAGTTTAAATAACGGGGCCCAGCCCCAGCATTTT
TRBD1	TRBJ2-3	TRBV5-1	NA	CASSRSGQNTDTQYF	TGCGCCAGCAGCCGATCGGGACAGAACACAGATACGCAGTATTTT
NA	TRBJ2-7	TRBV6-2/TRBV6-3	many	CASDTLGYEQYF	TGTGCCAGCGATACCCTGGGCTACGAGCAGTACTTC
NA	TRBJ1-1	TRBV6-5	NA	CASSLLLGKNTEAFF	TGTGCCAGCAGTTTACTCCTGGGGAAGAACACTGAAGCTTTCTTT
TRBD1	TRBJ1-5	TRBV6-2/TRBV6-3	few	CASRTRGLGVDQPQHF	TGTGCCAGCAGAACAAGGGGGCTGGGCGTGGATCAGCCCCAGCATTTT
NA	TRBJ1-1	TRBV6-5	NA	CASSYSRPSNTEAFF	TGTGCCAGCAGTTACTCGAGACCGTCCAACACTGAAGCTTTCTTT
NA	TRBJ1-6	TRBV6-6	NA	CASSYLDPASSLAALHF	TGTGCCAGCAGTTACCTAGATCCGGCCAGCAGCTTAGCGGCCCTCCACTTT
NA	TRBJ1-2	TRBV5-5	few	CASSFQQGRDGRGYTF	TGTGCCAGCAGCTTCCAACAGGGACGGGACGGACGTGGCTACACCTTC
NA	TRBJ1-1	TRBV10-3	NA	CAIQNGRDTEAFF	TGTGCCATCCAAAACGGGAGGGACACTGAAGCTTTCTTT
NA	TRBJ2-1	TRBV6-1	few	CASRSWDEQFF	TGTGCCAGCAGGTCGTGGGATGAGCAGTTCTTC
TRBD2	TRBJ2-2	TRBV27	few	CASSLILAGGSGELFF	TGTGCCAGCAGTCTCATACTAGCGGGGGGTTCGGGGGAGCTGTTTTTT
TRBD2	TRBJ2-5	TRBV7-8	NA	CASSQRGEQETQYF	TGTGCCAGCAGTCAGCGGGGGGAACAAGAGACCCAGTACTTC
NA	TRBJ1-1	TRBV7-2	few	CASSKGQWNTEAFF	TGTGCCAGCAGCAAGGGACAATGGAACACTGAAGCTTTCTTT
NA	TRBJ2-2	TRBV6-5	NA	CASRNTGTGELFF	TGTGCCAGCAGAAATACAGGGACCGGGGAGCTGTTTTTT
TRBD2	TRBJ2-5	TRBV10-3	few	CAISEWRGSQETQYF	TGTGCCATCAGTGAGTGGCGGGGGTCGCAAGAGACCCAGTACTTC
TRBD1	TRBJ2-5	TRBV18	NA	CASSHRDSQETQYF	TGTGCCAGCTCACACCGGGACAGTCAAGAGACCCAGTACTTC
NA	TRBJ1-5	TRBV27	few	CASSLYGVNQPQHF	TGTGCCAGCAGTTTATATGGGGTCAATCAGCCCCAGCATTTT
TRBD2	TRBJ2-1	TRBV14	NA	CASSPLLGLAGGPEDNEQFF	TGTGCCAGCAGCCCACTGCTAGGACTAGCGGGGGGGCCTGAGGACAATGAGCAGTTCTTC
NA	TRBJ2-1	TRBV12-3/TRBV12-4	NA	CASSLRGPGYNEQFF	TGTGCCAGCAGCCTACGGGGGCCGGGCTACAATGAGCAGTTCTTC
NA	TRBJ2-5	TRBV5-1	NA	CASSLVGSGTTGETQYF	TGCGCCAGCAGCTTGGTTGGTAGCGGAACCACGGGGGAGACCCAGTACTTC
TRBD2	TRBJ2-3	TRBV10-3	NA	CAISVLAGRTDTQYF	TGTGCCATCAGTGTCCTAGCGGGGCGCACAGATACGCAGTATTTT
TRBD1	TRBJ1-6	TRBV15	few	CATSRGRGQGASPLHF	TGTGCCACCAGCAGAGGTCGCGGACAGGGGGCATCTCCCCTCCACTTT
TRBD1	TRBJ1-2	TRBV7-2	few	CATQRDRGDYGYTF	TGTGCCACCCAAAGGGACAGGGGGGACTATGGCTACACCTTC